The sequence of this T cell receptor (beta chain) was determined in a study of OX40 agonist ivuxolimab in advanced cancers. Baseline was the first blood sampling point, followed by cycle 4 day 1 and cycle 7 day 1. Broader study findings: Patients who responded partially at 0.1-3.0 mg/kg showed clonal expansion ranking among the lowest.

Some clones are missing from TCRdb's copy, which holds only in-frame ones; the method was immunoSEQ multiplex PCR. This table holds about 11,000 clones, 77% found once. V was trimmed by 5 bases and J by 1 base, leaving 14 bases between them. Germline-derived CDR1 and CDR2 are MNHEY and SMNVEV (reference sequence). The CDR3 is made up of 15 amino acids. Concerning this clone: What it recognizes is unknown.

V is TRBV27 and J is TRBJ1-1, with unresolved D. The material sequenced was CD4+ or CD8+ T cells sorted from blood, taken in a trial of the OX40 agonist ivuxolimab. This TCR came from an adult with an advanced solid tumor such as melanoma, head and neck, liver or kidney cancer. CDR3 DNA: TGTGCCAGCAGTGAAGCGCCCGTGGGGAACACTGAAGCTTTCTTT. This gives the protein CASSEAPVGNTEAFF.